The clone carrying this TCR beta chain was seen repeatedly, ten times or more. Its antigen is unknown. The CDR3 is 12 amino acids. Deletions cut 5 bases from V and 5 bases from J, with 10 bases between. The germline V gene encodes CDR1 MNHEY and CDR2 SVGEGT. The record originates from a study of identical twins. Findings and caveats of the study: Rather than following the same donors, the conclusions depended on cross-sectional statistical analysis.

TCRdb reprocessed the 5' RACE reads via MiXCR and lists one record per CDR3 protein. The table lists under 450,000 distinct CDR3 sequences, about a fifth of them singletons. This chain connects TRBV6-2 or TRBV6-3 to TRBJ2-7; no definite D call. The sample taken for sequencing was naive T cells sorted from blood. This receptor was obtained from a man aged 50-59 years in good health. The CDR3 region is CASSNLGHEQYF. CDR3 in DNA: TGTGCCAGCAGTAATCTTGGTCACGAGCAGTACTTC.